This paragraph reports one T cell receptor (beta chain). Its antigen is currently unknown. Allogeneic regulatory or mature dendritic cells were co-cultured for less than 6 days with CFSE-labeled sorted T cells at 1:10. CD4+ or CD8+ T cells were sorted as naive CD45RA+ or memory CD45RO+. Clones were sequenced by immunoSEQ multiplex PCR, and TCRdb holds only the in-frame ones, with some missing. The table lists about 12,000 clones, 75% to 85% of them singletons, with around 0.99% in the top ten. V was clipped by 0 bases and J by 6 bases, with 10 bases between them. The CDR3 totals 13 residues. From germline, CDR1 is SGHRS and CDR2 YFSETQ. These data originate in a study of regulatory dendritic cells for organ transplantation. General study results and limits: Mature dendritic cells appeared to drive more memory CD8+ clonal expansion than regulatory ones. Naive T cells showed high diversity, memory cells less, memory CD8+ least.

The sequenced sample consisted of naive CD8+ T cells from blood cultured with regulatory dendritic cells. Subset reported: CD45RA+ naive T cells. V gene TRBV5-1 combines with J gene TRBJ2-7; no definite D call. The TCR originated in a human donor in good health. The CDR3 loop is CASSLAAGAEQYF. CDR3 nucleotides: TGCGCCAGCAGCTTGGCGGCAGGCGCCGAGCAGTACTTC. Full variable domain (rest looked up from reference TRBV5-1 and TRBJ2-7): KAGVTQTPRYLIKTRGQQVTLSCSPISGHRSVSWYQQTPGQGLQFLFEYFSETQRNKGNFPGRFSGRQFSNSRSEMNVSTLELGDSALYLCASSLAAGAEQYFGPGTRLTVT.